Shown below are 25 T cell receptor beta chains from a single sample sequenced in a study of PD-1 blockade in mismatch repair-deficient tumors (TCRdb year 2017). Libraries were built with the immunoSEQ multiplex PCR assay. Imported from immuneACCESS, the table was reduced by TCRdb to in-frame sequences with V and J called. These copies leave out some clones; in studies compared against another copy, an unresolved V gene accounts for under half, and the cause of the remainder is not known. The sample table holds 35,000 or so clones, of which about 88% were seen once. Under 4% of the sample rests with the top ten. The sample was peripheral blood, taken 75 to 85 weeks after starting pembrolizumab. These receptors all stem from an adult with mismatch repair-deficient cancer.

V and J are TRBV27 and TRBJ2-1; TRBD2 matches at 14 bases. Germline CDR1 MNHEY, CDR2 SMNVEV (reference sequence). This CDR3 comprises 15 residues. The J segment lost 8 bases and the V segment lost 6 bases, leaving 6 bases of the junction unmatched. In nucleotides, the CDR3 is TGTGCCAGCAGAAGACTAGCGGGAGGGCGTGATGAGCAGTTCTTC. Residues: CASRRLAGGRDEQFF.

This clone was recorded a few times. This rearrangement joins TRBV13 to TRBJ2-7; maybe TRBD1 (6 bases). Trimming cost V 4 bases and J 1 base, with 11 bases left between them. This CDR3 has 14 residues. Germline lookup yields CDR1 PRHDT and CDR2 FYEKMQ (reference sequence). The CDR3 is CASSSGHASYEQYF. CDR3 coding DNA: TGTGCCAGCAGCTCGGGACACGCTTCCTACGAGCAGTACTTC. The whole variable domain, remainder taken from reference TRBV13 and TRBJ2-7, is AAGVIQSPRHLIKEKRETATLKCYPIPRHDTVYWYQQGPGQDPQFLISFYEKMQSDKGSIPDRFSAQQFSDYHSELNMSSLELGDSALYFCASSSGHASYEQYFGPGTRLTVT.

The gene calls are TRBV7-2 and TRBJ1-4; D not certain. This CDR3 comprises 15 residues. Trimming pared 2 bases from V and 8 bases from J, leaving 15 bases between. Germline assignment: CDR1 SGHTA and CDR2 FQGNSA. CDR3 residues: CASSLFPSEEEKLFF. The CDR3 DNA sequence: TGTGCCAGCAGCTTATTTCCCAGCGAGGAAGAAAAACTGTTTTTT.

The chain combines TRBV28 with TRBJ1-1; unclear D gene. CDR1 is MDHEN and CDR2 is SYDVKM in the germline V gene. This CDR3 region has 15 residues. Trimming removed 6 bases from V and 1 base from J, with 15 bases in between. CDR3 residues: CASSRFRWANTEAFF. The CDR3 DNA reads TGTGCCAGCAGCCGCTTTCGTTGGGCGAACACTGAAGCTTTCTTT.

The chain employs TRBV30 and TRBJ2-7, with a weak D call TRBD1 (6 bases). Between the trimmed V and J ends, which lost 0 bases and 4 bases, there was a span of 10 bases. Germline values: CDR1 GTSNPN, CDR2 SVGIG (reference sequence). The CDR3 contains 13 residues. Written as DNA, the CDR3 is TGTGCCTGGAGTGTAGGGACATTGTACGAGCAGTACTTC. Translating it yields CAWSVGTLYEQYF.

This clone was picked up one time. The chain joins TRBV4-2 to TRBJ2-7; TRBD2 aligns across 10 bases. The V segment lost 0 bases and the J segment 5 bases; nucleotides outside the gene matches: 7. CDR3 length: 16 amino acids. CDR1 is LGHNA, CDR2 YNFKEQ, per germline. The chain's CDR3 is CASSQDRLAGANEQYF. In nucleotides, the CDR3 is TGTGCCAGCAGCCAAGATAGGCTAGCGGGAGCCAACGAGCAGTACTTC.

This clone was recorded a few times. The J gene is TRBJ2-1, the V gene TRBV7-2; the D gene is possibly TRBD2 (6 bases). CDR3 length: 14 amino acids. Germline-derived CDR1 and CDR2 are SGHTA and FQGNSA. The V end lost 3 bases, the J end lost 5 bases, and 11 bases lay between the germline ends. The CDR3 nucleotides read TGTGCCAGCAGCTTCGGGAGCGGCAACAATGAGCAGTTCTTC. Encoded protein: CASSFGSGNNEQFF.

The chain carries TRBV25-1 and TRBJ2-2; 7 nucleotides line up with TRBD2. The V gene end was trimmed by 0 bases and the J gene end by 7 bases; junction bases not matched to a gene: 11. The CDR3 covers 17 residues. Looked up from germline, CDR1 is MGHDK and CDR2 is SYGVNS. Here the CDR3 reads CASSEYGRTSSVGELFF. The DNA of the CDR3 is TGTGCCAGCAGTGAATACGGAAGGACTAGTTCGGTCGGGGAGCTGTTTTTT.

This clone came up once. The genes are TRBV9 and TRBJ2-3, with TRBD2 matching over 16 bases. The CDR3 runs 19 residues. The germline CDR1 and CDR2 sequences are SGDLS and YYNGEE. Germline trimming cut 0 bases from V and 8 bases from J; bases unmatched to any gene: 12. CDR3 loop: CASSVGPTGTSGREGTQYF. In DNA form, the CDR3 reads TGTGCCAGCAGCGTAGGCCCAACCGGGACTAGCGGGAGGGAAGGTACGCAGTATTTT.

A few counts support this clone. The chain links TRBV15 to TRBJ2-7; D may match TRBD1 or TRBD2 (5 bases each). Looked up from germline, CDR1 is LNHNV and CDR2 is YYDKDF (reference sequence). Trimming stripped 1 base from V and 1 base from J, with 14 bases between. The CDR3 loop spans 16 amino acids. The CDR3 is CATSRASGPRSYEQYF. In DNA, the CDR3 is TGTGCCACCAGCAGAGCTTCGGGGCCACGGTCCTACGAGCAGTACTTC.

J is TRBJ2-1 and V is TRBV5-8; 13 bases are shared with TRBD2. V trimming: 4 bases; J trimming: 2 bases; junction bases outside the gene matches: 3. CDR3 size: 16 residues. In germline, CDR1 is SGHTS, CDR2 YDEGEE. Here the CDR3 DNA reads TGTGCCAGCAGCCCCGGGACTAGCGGGACCTACAATGAGCAGTTCTTC. Its translation: CASSPGTSGTYNEQFF.

This clone was detected a few times. The V call is TRBV19, the J call TRBJ1-5; D gene ambiguous. Deletions cut 4 bases from V and 4 bases from J, with 14 bases between. This CDR3 region has 15 residues. CDR1 is LNHDA, CDR2 SQIVND, per germline (reference sequence). The CDR3 is CASSTWTEINQPQHF. In DNA form, the CDR3 reads TGTGCCAGTAGTACTTGGACTGAAATTAATCAGCCCCAGCATTTT. The whole variable domain, filled in from reference TRBV19 and TRBJ1-5, reads DGGITQSPKYLFRKEGQNVTLSCEQNLNHDAMYWYRQDPGQGLRLIYYSQIVNDFQKGDIAEGYSVSREKKESFPLTVTSAQKNPTAFYLCASSTWTEINQPQHFGDGTRLSIL.

V usage is TRBV7-5 and J usage is TRBJ2-2; the D call of TRBD1 is as the table states it, not checked on the DNA. TRBV7-5 is described as a pseudogene. This CDR3 contains 17 residues. CDR3 DNA: TGTGCCAGAAGCTTAGTCTACCCGACAGGGAGGTCCGGGGAGCTGTTTTTT. The encoded protein is CARSLVYPTGRSGELFF.

The V gene is TRBV19, the J gene TRBJ1-2; D may be TRBD1 (6 bases). Per germline, CDR1 LNHDA and CDR2 SQIVND (reference sequence). The CDR3 length is 13 residues. V dropped 4 bases and J dropped 5 bases, with 11 bases sitting between them. The CDR3 sequence is CASSTETGYGYTF. CDR3 nucleotides: TGTGCCAGTAGTACAGAGACAGGTTATGGCTACACCTTC.

The genes are TRBV27 and TRBJ2-5, with D hard to call. CDR1 and CDR2 (germline): MNHEY, SMNVEV (reference sequence). V was pared by 10 bases and J by 5 bases, with 20 bases between. The CDR3 totals 14 residues. CDR3 bases: TGTGCCAACCCTCGCTATGGAGATTCTGAGACCCAGTACTTC. As protein: CANPRYGDSETQYF.

The chain combines TRBV7-2 with TRBJ1-2; perhaps TRBD1 as D (5 bases). V lost 2 bases, J lost 0 bases, and 10 bases lay in between. CDR1 and CDR2 from the germline V gene are SGHTA and FQGNSA. This CDR3 comprises 15 residues. CDR3 loop: CASSLTGYTNYGYTF. Written as DNA, the CDR3 is TGTGCCAGCAGCTTAACAGGCTACACTAACTATGGCTACACCTTC. The full variable domain, its missing parts supplied by reference TRBV7-2 and TRBJ1-2, is GAGVSQSPSNKVTEKGKDVELRCDPISGHTALYWYRQSLGQGLEFLIYFQGNSAPDKSGLPSDRFSAERTGGSVSTLTIQRTQQEDSAVYLCASSLTGYTNYGYTFGSGTRLTVV.

The genes are TRBV6-6 and TRBJ2-2, with a weak D call TRBD2 (6 bases). Trimming removed 3 bases from V and 1 base from J, with 6 bases in between. CDR1 is MNHNY, CDR2 SVGAGI, per germline (reference sequence). CDR3 length: 14 amino acids. CDR3: CASSYSGNTGELFF. Here the CDR3 DNA reads TGTGCCAGCAGTTATAGCGGGAACACCGGGGAGCTGTTTTTT.

The sample holds one count of this clone. The CDR3 coding sequence is TGTGCCAGCAGCTTCCCCCCCGCCGTTCCCTCCCGGGAGCAGTACTTC. Its translation is CASSFPPAVPSREQYF. This chain uses TRBV7-6 with TRBJ2-7; D unresolved. V was pared by 3 bases and J by 7 bases, with 22 bases between. The CDR3 is made up of 16 amino acids. Germline V gives CDR1 SGHVS, CDR2 FNYEAQ.

V is TRBV9 and J is TRBJ1-2, with no clear D. V was trimmed by 4 bases and J by 3 bases, leaving 13 bases between them. Looked up from germline, CDR1 is SGDLS and CDR2 is YYNGEE. This CDR3 is built from 14 residues. CDR3 in amino acids: CASSPGSNYYGYTF. The CDR3 bases are TGTGCCAGCAGCCCCGGGAGTAACTACTATGGCTACACCTTC.

This clone was observed a few times. V gene TRBV30 combines with J gene TRBJ2-2, with TRBD2 matching 8 bases. The CDR3 loop spans 13 amino acids. Germline CDR1 GTSNPN, CDR2 SVGIG (reference sequence). The ends lost 4 bases at V and 5 bases at J; junction bases unmatched: 3. The CDR3 sequence is CAWTERGTGELFF. CDR3 bases: TGTGCCTGGACTGAGCGGGGGACCGGGGAGCTGTTTTTT.

The chain carries TRBV14 and TRBJ2-7; 9 nucleotides match TRBD2. This CDR3 contains 15 residues. J was trimmed by 7 bases and V by 1 base; bases with no gene match: 8. Germline V gene data show CDR1 as SGHDN and CDR2 as FVKESK. Written as DNA, the CDR3 is TGTGCCAGCAGCCAAGGTCTAGCGGGGTTCGGGGAGCAGTACTTC. Translated, it gives CASSQGLAGFGEQYF.

CDR3: CSGGTATNEKLFF. The CDR3 DNA reads as TGCAGCGGTGGGACAGCAACTAATGAAAAACTGTTTTTT. The V gene is TRBV29-1, the J gene TRBJ1-4; TRBD1 aligns across 7 bases. This CDR3 comprises 13 residues. The J segment lost 0 bases and the V segment lost 7 bases, leaving 2 bases of the junction unmatched. Germline V CDR1 and CDR2: SQVTM, ANQGSEA.

This chain joins TRBV2 and TRBJ2-7, with 7 bases fitting TRBD2. CDR1 is SNHLY and CDR2 is FYNNEI in the germline V gene. V lost 7 bases, J lost 3 bases, and 3 bases stayed unmatched. The CDR3 is 12 amino acids. The CDR3 sequence: CASTGGGYEQYF. The CDR3 coding sequence is TGTGCCAGCACAGGCGGGGGCTACGAGCAGTACTTC.

This clone appeared once. The chain is built from TRBV5-5 and TRBJ1-2; D gene unclear. Germline CDR1 and CDR2: SGHKS and YYEKEE (reference sequence). V lost 0 bases, J lost 3 bases, and 9 bases lay in between. The CDR3 totals 14 residues. This chain's CDR3 is CASSLGAGDYGYTF. The CDR3 region has the DNA TGTGCCAGCAGCTTGGGCGCAGGCGACTATGGCTACACCTTC. Full variable domain (rest looked up from reference TRBV5-5 and TRBJ1-2): DAGVTQSPTHLIKTRGQQVTLRCSPISGHKSVSWYQQVLGQGPQFIFQYYEKEERGRGNFPDRFSARQFPNYSSELNVNALLLGDSALYLCASSLGAGDYGYTFGSGTRLTVV.

This chain links TRBV15 with TRBJ2-5; no clear D gene. The ends were cut back, 0 bases at V and 4 bases at J, with 18 bases in the middle. This CDR3 has 17 residues. Germline values: CDR1 LNHNV, CDR2 YYDKDF (reference sequence). This CDR3 is CATSRDGSRRVGETQYF. CDR3 coding DNA: TGTGCCACCAGCAGAGATGGTAGCAGGAGAGTAGGAGAGACCCAGTACTTC. Variable domain in full (rest from reference TRBV15 and TRBJ2-5): DAMVIQNPRYQVTQFGKPVTLSCSQTLNHNVMYWYQQKSSQAPKLLFHYYDKDFNNEADTPDNFQSRRPNTSFCFLDIRSPGLGDTAMYLCATSRDGSRRVGETQYFGPGTRLLVL.